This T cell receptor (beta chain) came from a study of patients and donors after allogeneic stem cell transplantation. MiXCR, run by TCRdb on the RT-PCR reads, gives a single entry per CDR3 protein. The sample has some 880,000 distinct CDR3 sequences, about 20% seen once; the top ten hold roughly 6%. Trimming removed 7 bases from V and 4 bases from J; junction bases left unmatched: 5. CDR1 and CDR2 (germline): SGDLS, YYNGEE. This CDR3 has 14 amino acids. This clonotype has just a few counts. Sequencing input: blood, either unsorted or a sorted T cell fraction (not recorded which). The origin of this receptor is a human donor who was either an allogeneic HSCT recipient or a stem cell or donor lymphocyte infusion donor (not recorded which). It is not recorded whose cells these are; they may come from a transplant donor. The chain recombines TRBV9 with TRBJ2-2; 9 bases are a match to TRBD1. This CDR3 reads CASSGTGPTGELFF. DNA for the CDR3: TGTGCCAGCTCTGGGACAGGGCCCACCGGGGAGCTGTTTTTT.